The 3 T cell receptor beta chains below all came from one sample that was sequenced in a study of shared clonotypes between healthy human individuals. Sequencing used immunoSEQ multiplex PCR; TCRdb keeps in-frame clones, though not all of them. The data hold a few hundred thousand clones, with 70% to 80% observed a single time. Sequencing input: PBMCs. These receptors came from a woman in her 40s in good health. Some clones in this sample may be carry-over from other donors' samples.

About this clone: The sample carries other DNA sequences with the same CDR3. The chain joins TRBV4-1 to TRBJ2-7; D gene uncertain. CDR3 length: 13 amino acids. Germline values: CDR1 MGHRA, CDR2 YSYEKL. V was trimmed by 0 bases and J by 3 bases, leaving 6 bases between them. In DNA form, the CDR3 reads TGCGCCAGCAGCCAAGATATACGCTACGAGCAGTACTTC. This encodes CASSQDIRYEQYF.

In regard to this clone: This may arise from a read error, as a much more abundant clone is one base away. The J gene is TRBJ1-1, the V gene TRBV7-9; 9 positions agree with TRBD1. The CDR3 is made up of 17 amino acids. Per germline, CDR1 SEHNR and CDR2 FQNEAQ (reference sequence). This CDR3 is CASSPGTGRPMNTKAFF. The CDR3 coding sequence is TGTGCCAGCAGCCCCGGGACAGGGCGTCCGATGAACACTAAAGCTTTCTTT.

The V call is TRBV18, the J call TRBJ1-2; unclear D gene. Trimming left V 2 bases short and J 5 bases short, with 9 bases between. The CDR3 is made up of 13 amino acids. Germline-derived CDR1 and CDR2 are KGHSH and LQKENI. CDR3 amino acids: CASSPDILYGYTF. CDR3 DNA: TGTGCCAGCTCACCAGACATCTTGTATGGCTACACCTTC.